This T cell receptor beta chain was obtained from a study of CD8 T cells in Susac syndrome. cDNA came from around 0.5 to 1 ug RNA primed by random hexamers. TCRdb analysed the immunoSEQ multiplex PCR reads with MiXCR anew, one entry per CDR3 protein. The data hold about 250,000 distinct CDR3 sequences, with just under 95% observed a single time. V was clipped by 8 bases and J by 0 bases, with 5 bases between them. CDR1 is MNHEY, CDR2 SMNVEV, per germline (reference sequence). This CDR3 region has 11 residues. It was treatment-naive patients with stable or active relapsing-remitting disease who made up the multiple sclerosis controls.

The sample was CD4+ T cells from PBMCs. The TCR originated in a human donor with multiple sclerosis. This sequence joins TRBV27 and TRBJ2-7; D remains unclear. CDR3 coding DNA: TGTGCCAGCGGGATCTCCTACGAGCAGTACTTC. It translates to CASGISYEQYF.